This record covers a single T cell receptor beta chain. This specimen belongs to a study of CD8+CD57+ T cells in acquired aplastic anemia. The use of genomic DNA as template underpinned the TCR beta VDJ and CDR3 profiling. TCRdb fed the reads into MiXCR, producing one record per CDR3 protein. The sample holds 150,000 to 200,000 distinct CDR3 sequences, 63% seen once. V was cut by 0 bases and J by 12 bases, with 18 bases left in between. This CDR3 comprises 15 residues. Germline CDR1 is MNHEY and CDR2 is SVGAGI. The receptor was isolated from a human donor in good health. This chain connects TRBV6-5 to TRBJ2-1; possibly TRBD2 for D (5 bases). The sample consisted of sorted CD4+, CD8+, or CD8+CD57+ T cells (not recorded which) from PBMCs. The CDR3 sequence: CASSYSREGTDTQFF. The CDR3 nucleotides are TGTGCCAGCAGTTACTCGCGAGAGGGAACAGATACGCAGTTCTTC.